This entry lists 14 T cell receptor beta chains sequenced from one sample in a study of Graves' ophthalmopathy and Graves' hyperthyroidism. Amplification of TCR beta CDR3 regions used RNA transcripts. RT-PCR with HTBI primers came first, then second-round multiplex PCR. TCRdb re-derived calls from the multiplex PCR reads in MiXCR, one entry per CDR3 protein. The sample holds a few hundred thousand distinct CDR3 sequences; roughly 20% are singletons and the top ten take under 3.5%. Sequenced sample: peripheral blood. Source of these receptors: a woman aged 18-29 years with stable Graves' hyperthyroidism.

This clonotype has more than one count but fewer than ten. The rearrangement uses TRBV28 and TRBJ1-1, with D tentatively TRBD1 (5 bases). Deletions cut 4 bases from V and 1 base from J, with 19 bases between. The CDR3 totals 17 residues. CDR1 and CDR2 (germline): MDHEN, SYDVKM. CDR3 sequence: CASSSPYGAGPNTEAFF. The CDR3 DNA is TGTGCCAGCAGTTCCCCCTATGGGGCAGGCCCGAACACTGAAGCTTTCTTT.

At least ten counts were recorded for this clonotype. J is TRBJ1-1 and V is TRBV13, with D maybe TRBD1 (6 bases). V was cut by 1 base and J by 1 base, with 10 bases left in between. Germline CDR1 is PRHDT and CDR2 is FYEKMQ (reference sequence). The CDR3 has 15 amino acids. The CDR3 is CASSLAGTPNTEAFF. DNA for the CDR3: TGTGCCAGCAGCTTAGCCGGGACACCGAACACTGAAGCTTTCTTT.

The rearrangement uses TRBV12-3 or TRBV12-4 and TRBJ2-7, with no clear D. V dropped 5 bases and J dropped 3 bases, with 8 bases sitting between them. This CDR3 has 12 amino acids. The CDR3 nucleotides are TGTGCCAGCAGTCCAGTGATCTACGAGCAGTACTTC. Translating it yields CASSPVIYEQYF.

Regarding this clonotype: One end of the junction fails to match germline, which may point to a read error. The chain recombines TRBV28 with TRBJ2-7; D is unclear. The CDR3 extends over 13 amino acids. Germline values: CDR1 MDHEN, CDR2 SYDVKM. CDR3 protein: CASSLVQTYDQYF. For the CDR3, the DNA is TGTGCCAGCAGTTTGGTACAGACCTACGATCAGTACTTC.

This clonotype was seen many times. The rearrangement joins TRBV18 to TRBJ2-7, with D possibly TRBD1 on 5 matching bases. V was clipped by 6 bases and J by 0 bases, with 18 bases between them. Germline V gives CDR1 KGHSH, CDR2 LQKENI. This CDR3 region has 16 residues. CDR3 coding DNA: TGTGCCAGCTCGCCCCGGACAAGCTTGTCCTCCTACGAGCAGTACTTC. Residues: CASSPRTSLSSYEQYF.

On this clonotype itself: A much larger clone is a single base away; this may be a read error. A read error is likely, as this CDR3 ends without the conserved phenylalanine or tryptophan. The rearrangement joins TRBV5-1 to TRBJ2-2; tentative D call: TRBD2 (6 bases). Germline V gene lookup returns CDR1 SGHRS and CDR2 YFSETQ. The V end lost 1 base, the J end lost 1 base, and 8 bases lay between the germline ends. This CDR3 region has 15 residues. The CDR3 DNA sequence: TGCGCCAGCAGCTTGATTAGCGGGAACACCGGGGAGCTGTTTTAT. It encodes CASSLISGNTGELFY.

The rearrangement joins TRBV5-4 to TRBJ2-2; 8 bases align to TRBD2. The CDR3 length is 15 residues. In germline, CDR1 is SGHNT, CDR2 YYREEE (reference sequence). J lost 8 bases, V lost 2 bases, and 8 bases had no gene match. DNA of the CDR3: TGTGCCAGCAGCTTAGGGACTAGGGCTACTGGGGAGCTGTTTTTT. It codes for CASSLGTRATGELFF.

This clonotype was counted ten times or more. The chain employs TRBV7-2 and TRBJ2-7; 11 nucleotides line up with TRBD2. Trimming removed 6 bases from V and 3 bases from J; junction bases left unmatched: 10. The CDR3 runs to 16 residues. The germline gives CDR1 SGHTA, CDR2 FQGNSA. CDR3 in amino acids: CASSLGGLAVNYEQYF. The CDR3 DNA is TGTGCCAGCAGTTTGGGGGGACTAGCGGTAAACTACGAGCAGTACTTC. The full variable domain, rest sourced from reference TRBV7-2 and TRBJ2-7, is GAGVSQSPSNKVTEKGKDVELRCDPISGHTALYWYRQSLGQGLEFLIYFQGNSAPDKSGLPSDRFSAERTGGSVSTLTIQRTQQEDSAVYLCASSLGGLAVNYEQYFGPGTRLTVT.

This clonotype was recorded at least ten times. The chain combines TRBV9 with TRBJ1-2; the D gene is possibly TRBD1 (6 bases). Germline-derived CDR1 and CDR2 are SGDLS and YYNGEE. V shed 4 bases and J shed 9 bases, with 16 bases lying between them. The CDR3 has 13 amino acids. The chain's CDR3 is CASSSQGSRRYTF. CDR3 DNA: TGTGCCAGCAGCTCCCAGGGGAGTCGGCGCTACACCTTC. The whole variable domain, remainder taken from reference TRBV9 and TRBJ1-2, is DSGVTQTPKHLITATGQRVTLRCSPRSGDLSVYWYQQSLDQGLQFLIQYYNGEERAKGNILERFSAQQFPDLHSELNLSSLELGDSALYFCASSSQGSRRYTFGSGTRLTVV.

This clonotype was seen many times. This chain joins TRBV6-1 and TRBJ1-5; D remains ambiguous. V was shortened by 2 bases and J by 6 bases, with 8 bases between the two germline ends. This CDR3 contains 13 residues. Germline V lookup: CDR1 MNHNS, CDR2 SASEGT. Written as DNA, the CDR3 is TGTGCCAGCAGTGAACTGGGGTCTCAGCCCCAGCATTTT. It yields the protein CASSELGSQPQHF.

This clonotype was picked up many times. This chain connects TRBV12-3 or TRBV12-4 to TRBJ2-2, with D possibly matching TRBD2 (6 bases). V lost 5 bases and J 4 bases, leaving 11 bases between the germline ends. The CDR3 extends over 14 amino acids. CDR3 nucleotide sequence: TGTGCCAGCAGTCGGGGACTTTCCACCGGGGAGCTGTTTTTT. Translated: CASSRGLSTGELFF.

CDR3 sequence reads: CSADGSERYEQYF. CDR3 in DNA: TGCAGTGCCGACGGGAGCGAGAGGTACGAGCAGTACTTC. V and J are TRBV20-1 and TRBJ2-7; a weak D match, TRBD2 (6 bases). The germline V gene has CDR1 DFQATT and CDR2 SNEGSKA (reference sequence). CDR3 length: 13 residues. V was clipped by 6 bases and J by 4 bases, with 16 bases between them.

This clonotype was recorded many times. This chain joins TRBV10-3 and TRBJ2-7; 10 nucleotides agree with TRBD1. The CDR3 extends over 12 amino acids. Per germline, CDR1 ENHRY and CDR2 SYGVKD. After removal of 6 bases from V and 5 bases from J, the junction contained 1 base not matched to a gene. The CDR3: CAISGTGDEQYF. DNA of the CDR3: TGTGCCATCAGCGGGACAGGGGACGAGCAGTACTTC.

This clonotype showed up many times. The chain uses TRBV11-2 and TRBJ2-7, with 11 nucleotides matching TRBD1. Looked up from germline, CDR1 is SGHAT and CDR2 is FQNNGV. Trimming took 5 bases from V and 0 from J; bases not matched to a gene: 3. The CDR3 is 15 amino acids. The CDR3 spells CASSRDRGASYEQYF. DNA for the CDR3: TGTGCCAGCAGCCGGGACAGGGGGGCCTCCTACGAGCAGTACTTC.